The next 10 T cell receptor beta chains were all read from a single sample in a study of read filtering for tumor transcriptome and immune sequencing. From roughly 390 ng of RNA, a library with molecular barcoded alpha/delta and beta/gamma adaptors was made. MiXCR, applied by TCRdb to the reads, yields one record per CDR3 protein. The table records fewer than 75,000 distinct CDR3 sequences, 20% to 25% of them present only once. What was sequenced was a population of CD138-negative cells sorted from bone marrow. The source is a donor over 35 with multiple myeloma.

This clonotype has at least ten counts. The J gene is TRBJ2-2, the V gene TRBV28; D is perhaps TRBD1 (7 bases). The ends were cut back, 4 bases at V and 5 bases at J, with 14 bases in the middle. The germline V gene encodes CDR1 MDHEN and CDR2 SYDVKM. This CDR3 is 15 amino acids long. The CDR3: CASSYDREETGELFF. The CDR3 DNA reads TGTGCCAGCAGTTATGACAGGGAGGAGACCGGGGAGCTGTTTTTT.

This clonotype was detected ten times or more. The chain carries TRBV20-1 and TRBJ1-6, with D possibly being TRBD1 (5 bases). V was pared by 5 bases and J by 7 bases, with 18 bases between. The CDR3 covers 15 residues. Germline V lookup: CDR1 DFQATT, CDR2 SNEGSKA (reference sequence). This CDR3 reads CSAERDEGTNSPLHF. The CDR3 region has the DNA TGCAGTGCTGAGAGAGACGAGGGGACGAATTCACCCCTCCACTTT.

This clonotype showed up many times. The chain carries TRBV12-3 or TRBV12-4 and TRBJ1-5; D possibly corresponds to TRBD1 (5 bases). Trimming left V 3 bases short and J 7 bases short, with 13 bases between. The CDR3 runs to 14 residues. CDR3 sequence (DNA): TGTGCCAGCAGTTTGGTAACCGGGGGACAGCCCCAGCATTTT. This translates into CASSLVTGGQPQHF.

Ten or more counts support this clonotype. The chain joins TRBV7-6 to TRBJ1-3; D gene ambiguous. Germline V CDR1 and CDR2: SGHVS, FNYEAQ. This CDR3 is built from 14 residues. Trimming cost V 2 bases and J 2 bases, with 7 bases left between them. In DNA, the CDR3 is TGTGCCAGCAGCTTAAGGACCCCTGGAAACACCATATATTTT. Translating it yields CASSLRTPGNTIYF.

In regard to this clonotype: This may be a read error, as it is one base from a much larger clone. The chain couples TRBV7-9 to TRBJ2-5, with D hard to call. The V end lost 6 bases, the J end lost 4 bases, and 9 bases lay between the germline ends. Germline assignment: CDR1 SEHNR and CDR2 FQNEAQ (reference sequence). The CDR3 loop spans 12 amino acids. This CDR3 is CASSSTAETQYF. In nucleotides, the CDR3 is TGTGCCAGCAGTTCGACGGCAGAGACCCAGTACTTC.

For this clonotype: This may be a read error, as it is one base from a much larger clone. This sequence joins TRBV20-1 and TRBJ2-4; D perhaps matches TRBD2 (5 bases). V lost 6 bases, J lost 4 bases, and 13 bases lay in between. Germline V CDR1 and CDR2: DFQATT, SNEGSKA (reference sequence). The length of the CDR3 is 13 residues. The CDR3: CSASPRGKNIQYF. CDR3 coding DNA: TGCAGTGCCTCCCCCCGGGGTAAAAACATTCAGTACTTC.

This clonotype appeared many times. The chain employs TRBV5-1 and TRBJ2-5, with TRBD2 identical over 7 bases. V was pared by 1 base and J by 5 bases, with 5 bases of the junction left unmatched. CDR1 is SGHRS and CDR2 is YFSETQ in the germline V gene. CDR3 length equals 14 residues. CDR3 sequence (DNA): TGCGCCAGCAGCTTGCCAGGGAGGGCCGAGACCCAGTACTTC. Amino acids: CASSLPGRAETQYF.

To note about this clonotype: This may come from a read error, since a much larger clone is one base off. The chain carries TRBV20-1 and TRBJ2-6; TRBD2 might be the D (7 bases). The CDR3 has 16 residues. Trimming left V 2 bases short and J 6 bases short, with 17 bases between. The germline V gene encodes CDR1 DFQATT and CDR2 SNEGSKA (reference sequence). The CDR3 region is CSARPRGATEANVLTF. Here the CDR3 DNA reads TGCAGTGCTAGACCCCGGGGGGCAACTGAGGCCAACGTCCTGACTTTC.

This clonotype was counted many times. The genes are TRBV20-1 and TRBJ2-5; 7 nucleotides line up with TRBD1. The CDR3 consists of 14 residues. Unmatched junction bases numbered 5, after V lost 0 bases and J lost 4 bases. Germline V CDR1 and CDR2: DFQATT, SNEGSKA (reference sequence). CDR3 sequence (DNA): TGCAGTGCTAGAGAGAACAGGGGCGGAGAGACCCAGTACTTC. Its translation is CSARENRGGETQYF.

This clonotype has ten or more counts. The rearrangement uses TRBV28 and TRBJ2-1; 8 bases align to TRBD1. V lost 3 bases to trimming and J lost 3 bases; unmatched junction nucleotides: 13. Germline CDR1 MDHEN, CDR2 SYDVKM. The CDR3 has 18 residues. CDR3 in amino acids: CASSFLGETGAVYNEQFF. DNA for the CDR3: TGTGCCAGCAGTTTTTTAGGGGAGACAGGGGCAGTCTACAATGAGCAGTTCTTC.